What follows are 19 T cell receptor beta chains derived from one specimen sequenced in a study of regulatory T cells in long-lasting Graves disease. Time point specified: newly diagnosed GD, antithyroid drugs for less than 3 months. The TCR library was made from RNA that had been extracted from PBMCs in TRIzol. Arm-PCR of CDR3 regions and iRepertoire HTBI primers were the basis on which TCR beta libraries were built. TCRdb used MiXCR to reprocess the multiplex PCR reads, holding one entry per CDR3 protein. This table holds 350,000 to 500,000 distinct CDR3 sequences, 11% to 15% found once. This sample also belongs to another study, concerning T cells in Graves' hyperthyroidism and ophthalmopathy.

The sample here was peripheral blood mononuclear cells (PBMCs), taken at new diagnosis, from a patient treated with antithyroid drugs. These receptor sequences come from a woman aged 50 to 60 with Graves disease.

Only a few counts were recorded for this clonotype. This chain links TRBV19 with TRBJ2-7; D is perhaps TRBD1 (5 bases). V was pared by 4 bases and J by 3 bases, with 13 bases between. The CDR3 is 14 amino acids. Germline V lookup: CDR1 LNHDA, CDR2 SQIVND (reference sequence). The CDR3 here is CASSTSSGNYEQYF. Written as DNA, the CDR3 is TGTGCCAGTAGTACCTCCTCAGGGAACTACGAGCAGTACTTC.

This clonotype has a count of ten or more. The chain combines TRBV5-1 with TRBJ2-2, with 8 bases fitting TRBD1. Germline loops: CDR1 SGHRS, CDR2 YFSETQ. Trimming removed 4 bases from V and 7 bases from J; junction bases left unmatched: 6. This CDR3 has 14 amino acids. The CDR3 coding sequence is TGCGCCAGCAGCCGGCAGGGGGCCGTCGGGGAGCTGTTTTTT. It is translated as CASSRQGAVGELFF.

Regarding this clonotype: A much larger clone sits a single nucleotide away, making a read error possible. The V gene is TRBV13, the J gene TRBJ1-2; unclear D gene. Germline V gene lookup returns CDR1 PRHDT and CDR2 FYEKMQ (reference sequence). CDR3 length: 17 residues. CDR3 loop: CASRHVLGPTRSYGFTF. CDR3 DNA sequence: TGTGCCAGCAGGCATGTTCTCGGACCCACGAGGAGCTATGGCTTCACCTTC.

This clonotype appeared a few times. This rearrangement joins TRBV19 to TRBJ2-7; 13 nucleotides match TRBD2. The CDR3 length is 17 residues. The V gene end was trimmed by 5 bases and the J gene end by 3 bases; junction bases not matched to a gene: 10. CDR1 and CDR2 (germline): LNHDA, SQIVND (reference sequence). The CDR3 nucleotides read TGTGCCAGTAGTCCAGGACTAGCGGGAGAGGGCCTCTACGAGCAGTACTTC. Protein sequence: CASSPGLAGEGLYEQYF. Variable domain in full (rest from reference TRBV19 and TRBJ2-7): DGGITQSPKYLFRKEGQNVTLSCEQNLNHDAMYWYRQDPGQGLRLIYYSQIVNDFQKGDIAEGYSVSREKKESFPLTVTSAQKNPTAFYLCASSPGLAGEGLYEQYFGPGTRLTVT.

In this sample, this clonotype turned up many times. The CDR3 loop reads CASSLRASLETQYF. CDR3 sequence (DNA): TGTGCCAGCAGCTTAAGGGCTAGTCTGGAGACCCAGTACTTC. The chain has TRBV7-9 and TRBJ2-5; D remains ambiguous. This CDR3 spans 14 amino acids. Trimming cost V 2 bases and J 5 bases, with 12 bases left between them. Germline V gives CDR1 SEHNR, CDR2 FQNEAQ (reference sequence).

This clonotype was detected a few times. The CDR3 DNA sequence: TGTGCCAGCAGACGGGACAGAGATTTGAACACCGGGGAGCTGTTTTTT. Translating it yields CASRRDRDLNTGELFF. The rearrangement joins TRBV12-3 or TRBV12-4 to TRBJ2-2; 7 positions agree with TRBD1. V was pared by 6 bases and J by 1 base, with 8 bases of the junction left unmatched. This CDR3 is 16 amino acids long.

This clonotype occurred many times. This chain connects TRBV20-1 to TRBJ2-1; D remains ambiguous. Trimming shortened V by 4 bases and J by 5 bases, and 6 bases separated the two germline ends. There are 11 residues in the CDR3. The germline V gene encodes CDR1 DFQATT and CDR2 SNEGSKA (reference sequence). The CDR3 DNA reads as TGCAGTGCTAAACCGAACAATGAGCAGTTCTTC. It encodes CSAKPNNEQFF.

This clonotype was seen many times. This sequence joins TRBV6-1 and TRBJ2-7; 11 positions match TRBD2. V trimming: 6 bases; J trimming: 0 bases; junction bases outside the gene matches: 4. CDR3 length equals 15 residues. The germline V gene has CDR1 MNHNS and CDR2 SASEGT. In DNA form, the CDR3 reads TGTGCCAGCAGGGGGGGGACTAGCGGCTCCTACGAGCAGTACTTC. The encoded protein is CASRGGTSGSYEQYF.

This clonotype was observed at least ten times. The chain uses TRBV3-1 and TRBJ1-1; 7 positions agree with TRBD1. Germline lookup yields CDR1 LGHDT and CDR2 YNNKEL (reference sequence). The CDR3 totals 13 residues. With 2 bases clipped from V and 5 bases from J, the junction kept 2 bases outside the gene matches. The CDR3: CASSQQGGTEAFF. CDR3 DNA sequence: TGTGCCAGCAGCCAACAGGGGGGGACTGAAGCTTTCTTT.

The table lists this clonotype with a few counts. The chain is built from TRBV28 and TRBJ1-6; D is uncertain. V was shortened by 5 bases and J by 5 bases, with 10 bases between the two germline ends. This CDR3 spans 14 amino acids. CDR1 and CDR2 (germline): MDHEN, SYDVKM. The CDR3 reads CASSPSHNNSPLHF. The CDR3 DNA reads TGTGCCAGCAGTCCCTCCCACAATAATTCACCCCTCCACTTT.

This clonotype was detected a few times. CDR3 nucleotide sequence: TGTGCCAGCAGTCGGGACCCCACAGATACGCAGTATTTT. Translation gives CASSRDPTDTQYF. This chain connects TRBV6-1 to TRBJ2-3, with D perhaps given as TRBD1 or TRBD2 (5 bases each). Trimming took off 5 bases at V and 2 bases at J, with 8 bases between the two ends. The CDR3 contains 13 residues. The germline CDR1 and CDR2 sequences are MNHNS and SASEGT.

The sample holds many counts of this clonotype. The chain joins TRBV28 to TRBJ2-1; 7 bases match TRBD1. This CDR3 is built from 17 residues. Per germline, CDR1 MDHEN and CDR2 SYDVKM. The ends lost 1 base at V and 2 bases at J; junction bases unmatched: 8. CDR3 residues: CASSLSRGGRTYNEQFF. The CDR3, as DNA: TGTGCCAGCAGTTTATCCAGAGGGGGCCGAACCTACAATGAGCAGTTCTTC. The variable domain in full, with the rest retrieved from reference TRBV28 and TRBJ2-1, is DVKVTQSSRYLVKRTGEKVFLECVQDMDHENMFWYRQDPGLGLRLIYFSYDVKMKEKGDIPEGYSVSREKKERFSLILESASTNQTSMYLCASSLSRGGRTYNEQFFGPGTRLTVL.

The chain employs TRBV20-1 and TRBJ1-2, with TRBD1 as a possible D gene (6 bases). V gave up 3 bases and J gave up 4 bases, with 12 bases separating them. Germline assignment: CDR1 DFQATT and CDR2 SNEGSKA (reference sequence). There are 13 residues in the CDR3. CDR3 loop: CSASTTGLYGYTF. CDR3 coding DNA: TGCAGTGCTAGTACGACAGGTCTCTATGGCTACACCTTC.

A word on this clonotype: A much more abundant neighbour one base away suggests this may be a read error. The chain carries TRBV7-3 and TRBJ2-1; 8 nucleotides match TRBD1. The CDR3 consists of 18 residues. Germline V gene data show CDR1 as SGHTA and CDR2 as FQGTGA. The CDR3 DNA reads TGTGCCAGCAGCTTAACCCCCACCGGGACAGGCACCTACAATGATCAGTTCTTC. Translating gives CASSLTPTGTGTYNDQFF.

This clonotype was observed at least ten times. The chain has TRBV11-2 and TRBJ2-1; 10 nucleotides agree with TRBD2. The CDR3 sequence is 16 residues long. V lost 1 base to trimming and J lost 7 bases; unmatched junction nucleotides: 7. The germline V gene encodes CDR1 SGHAT and CDR2 FQNNGV. The CDR3 DNA sequence: TGTGCCAGCAGCTTAGTAGCTAGCGGGAGCATGAATGAGCAGTTCTTC. Protein product: CASSLVASGSMNEQFF.

V and J are TRBV10-3 and TRBJ2-1; 12 positions agree with TRBD2. V dropped 8 bases and J dropped 6; count of bases not matched to a gene: 5. This CDR3 comprises 14 residues. Germline-derived CDR1 and CDR2 are ENHRY and SYGVKD. The CDR3 bases are TGTGCCATCCGGGGACTAGCGGGCTCCAATGAGCAGTTCTTC. Its protein is CAIRGLAGSNEQFF.

J is TRBJ1-1 and V is TRBV12-3 or TRBV12-4, with 7 bases lining up with TRBD1. The ends lost 5 bases at V and 6 bases at J; junction bases unmatched: 6. This CDR3 spans 13 amino acids. The CDR3 is CASSIGQVSEAFF. DNA for the CDR3: TGTGCCAGCAGTATTGGACAGGTTTCTGAAGCTTTCTTT.

This clonotype was observed many times. The chain is built from TRBV27 and TRBJ2-1, with 15 bases identical to TRBD2. Unmatched junction bases numbered 4, after V lost 6 bases and J lost 7 bases. Germline CDR1 is MNHEY and CDR2 is SMNVEV (reference sequence). This CDR3 has 15 residues. In DNA form, the CDR3 reads TGTGCCAGCAGCGCCGGGACTAGCGGGAGGAATGAGCAGTTCTTC. As protein: CASSAGTSGRNEQFF.

Many counts were recorded for this clonotype. This rearrangement joins TRBV28 to TRBJ1-1; no clear D gene. This CDR3 contains 14 residues. From germline, CDR1 is MDHEN and CDR2 SYDVKM. V lost 3 bases and J lost 5, with 13 bases in between. The CDR3 nucleotides read TGTGCCAGCAGTTTGGTGGAAGGTCAAACTGAAGCTTTCTTT. As protein: CASSLVEGQTEAFF.